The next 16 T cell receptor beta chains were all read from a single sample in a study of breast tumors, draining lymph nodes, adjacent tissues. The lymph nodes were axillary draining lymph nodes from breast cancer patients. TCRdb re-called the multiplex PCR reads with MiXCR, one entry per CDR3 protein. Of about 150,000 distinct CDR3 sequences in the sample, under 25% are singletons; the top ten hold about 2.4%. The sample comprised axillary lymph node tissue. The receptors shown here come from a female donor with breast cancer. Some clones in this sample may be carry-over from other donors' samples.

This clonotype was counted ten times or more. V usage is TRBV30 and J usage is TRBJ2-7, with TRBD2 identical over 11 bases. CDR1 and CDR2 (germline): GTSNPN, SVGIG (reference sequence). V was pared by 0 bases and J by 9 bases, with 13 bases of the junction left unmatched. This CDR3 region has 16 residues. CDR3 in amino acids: CAWSVPQTSGSSGQYF. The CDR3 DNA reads TGTGCCTGGAGTGTCCCACAAACTAGCGGGAGCTCTGGGCAGTACTTC.

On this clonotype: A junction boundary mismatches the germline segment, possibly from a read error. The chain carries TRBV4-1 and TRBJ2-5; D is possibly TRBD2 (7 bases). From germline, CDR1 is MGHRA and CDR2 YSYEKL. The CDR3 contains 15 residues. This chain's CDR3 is CASSQRWGGRETQYF. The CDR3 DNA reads TGCGCCAGCAGCCAAAGATGGGGGGGGCGGGAGACCCAATACTTC.

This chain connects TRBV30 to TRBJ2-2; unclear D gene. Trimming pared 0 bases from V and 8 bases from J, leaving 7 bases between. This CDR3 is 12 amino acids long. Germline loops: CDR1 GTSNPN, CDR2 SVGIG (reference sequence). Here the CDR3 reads CAWSVDVGELFF. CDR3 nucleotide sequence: TGTGCCTGGAGTGTCGACGTAGGGGAGCTGTTTTTT.

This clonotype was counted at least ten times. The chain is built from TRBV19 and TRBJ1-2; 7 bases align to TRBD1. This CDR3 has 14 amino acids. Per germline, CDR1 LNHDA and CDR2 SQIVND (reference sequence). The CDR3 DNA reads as TGTGCGACAGGGAACTTCGGCGCAGACTATGGCTACACCTTC. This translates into CATGNFGADYGYTF.

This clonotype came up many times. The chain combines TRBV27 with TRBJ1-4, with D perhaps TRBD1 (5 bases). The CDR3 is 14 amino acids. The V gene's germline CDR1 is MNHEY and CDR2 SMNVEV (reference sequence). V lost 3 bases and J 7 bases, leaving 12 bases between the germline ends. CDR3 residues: CASSFVAGTEKLFF. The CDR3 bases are TGTGCCAGCAGTTTCGTTGCGGGGACTGAAAAACTGTTTTTT. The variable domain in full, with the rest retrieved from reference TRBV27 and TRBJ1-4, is EAQVTQNPRYLITVTGKKLTVTCSQNMNHEYMSWYRQDPGLGLRQIYYSMNVEVTDKGDVPEGYKVSRKEKRNFPLILESPSPNQTSLYFCASSFVAGTEKLFFGSGTQLSVL.

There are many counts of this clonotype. The CDR3: CASSDVILRSGNTIYF. The CDR3 DNA reads as TGTGCCAGCAGCGACGTAATCCTACGCTCTGGAAACACCATATATTTT. The V gene is TRBV7-2, the J gene TRBJ1-3, with D uncertain. Germline V gene lookup returns CDR1 SGHTA and CDR2 FQGNSA. This CDR3 has 16 residues. The V and J ends lost 5 bases and 0 bases respectively, with 14 bases between them.

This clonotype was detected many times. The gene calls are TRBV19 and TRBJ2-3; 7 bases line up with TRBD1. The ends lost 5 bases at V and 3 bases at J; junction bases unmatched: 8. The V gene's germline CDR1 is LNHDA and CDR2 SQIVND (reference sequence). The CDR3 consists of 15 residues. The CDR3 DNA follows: TGTGCCAGTAGTCGGACAGGCACTCAAACAGATACGCAGTATTTT. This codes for CASSRTGTQTDTQYF.

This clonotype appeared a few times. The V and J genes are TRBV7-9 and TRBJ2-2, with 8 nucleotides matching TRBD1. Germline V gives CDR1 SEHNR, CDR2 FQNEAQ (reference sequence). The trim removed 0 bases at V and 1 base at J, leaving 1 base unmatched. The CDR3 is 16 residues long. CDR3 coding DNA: TGTGCCAGCAGCTTAGCCGGGACAGGGAACACCGGGGAGCTGTTTTTT. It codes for CASSLAGTGNTGELFF.

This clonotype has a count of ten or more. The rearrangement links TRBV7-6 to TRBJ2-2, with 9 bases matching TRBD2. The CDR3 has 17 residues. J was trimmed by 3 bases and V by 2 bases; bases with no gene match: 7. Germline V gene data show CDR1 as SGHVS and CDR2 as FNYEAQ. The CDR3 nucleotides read TGTGCCAGCAGCTTAAGAGTAGCGGGAGTAGACACCGGGGAGCTGTTTTTT. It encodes CASSLRVAGVDTGELFF.

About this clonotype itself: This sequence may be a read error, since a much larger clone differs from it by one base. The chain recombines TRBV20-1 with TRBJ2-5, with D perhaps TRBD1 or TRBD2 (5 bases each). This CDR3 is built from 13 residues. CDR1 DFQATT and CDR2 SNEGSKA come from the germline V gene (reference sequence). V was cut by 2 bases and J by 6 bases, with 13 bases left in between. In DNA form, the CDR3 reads TGCAGTGCTAGATGGGACCTGGAGAAGACCCAGTACTTC. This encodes CSARWDLEKTQYF.

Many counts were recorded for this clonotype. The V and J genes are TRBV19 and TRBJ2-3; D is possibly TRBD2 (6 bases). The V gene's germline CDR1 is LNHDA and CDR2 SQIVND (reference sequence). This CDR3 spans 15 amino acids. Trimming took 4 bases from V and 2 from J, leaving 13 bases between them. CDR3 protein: CASSTRLGNTDTQYF. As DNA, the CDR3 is TGTGCCAGTAGTACGAGACTAGGGAACACAGATACGCAGTATTTT.

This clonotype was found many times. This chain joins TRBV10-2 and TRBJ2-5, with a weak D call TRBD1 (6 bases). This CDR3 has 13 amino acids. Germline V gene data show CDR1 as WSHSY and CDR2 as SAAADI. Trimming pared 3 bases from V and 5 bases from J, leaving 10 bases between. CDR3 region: CASSDRGLETQYF. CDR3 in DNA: TGCGCCAGCAGTGACAGGGGTTTGGAGACCCAGTACTTC.

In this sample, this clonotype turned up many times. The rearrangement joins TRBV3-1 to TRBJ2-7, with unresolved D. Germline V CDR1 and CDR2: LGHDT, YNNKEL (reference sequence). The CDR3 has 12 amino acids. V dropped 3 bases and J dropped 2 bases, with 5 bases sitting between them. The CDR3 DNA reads TGTGCCAGCAGCCAGACCCCCTACGAGCAGTACTTC. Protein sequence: CASSQTPYEQYF.

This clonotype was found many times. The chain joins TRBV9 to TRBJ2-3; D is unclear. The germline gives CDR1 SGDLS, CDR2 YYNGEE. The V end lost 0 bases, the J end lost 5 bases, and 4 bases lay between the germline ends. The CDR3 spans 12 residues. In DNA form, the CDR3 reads TGTGCCAGCAGCGTAGCTGGAGATACGCAGTATTTT. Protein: CASSVAGDTQYF.

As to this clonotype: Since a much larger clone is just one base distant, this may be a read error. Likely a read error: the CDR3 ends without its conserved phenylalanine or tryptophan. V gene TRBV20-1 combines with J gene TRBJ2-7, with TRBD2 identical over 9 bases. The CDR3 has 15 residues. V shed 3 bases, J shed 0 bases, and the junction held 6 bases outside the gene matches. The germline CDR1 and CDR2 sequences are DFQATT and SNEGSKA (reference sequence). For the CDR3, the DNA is TGCAGTGCTAGGCTCCTAGCGGGGACCTCCTACGAGCAGTACTTA. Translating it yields CSARLLAGTSYEQYL.

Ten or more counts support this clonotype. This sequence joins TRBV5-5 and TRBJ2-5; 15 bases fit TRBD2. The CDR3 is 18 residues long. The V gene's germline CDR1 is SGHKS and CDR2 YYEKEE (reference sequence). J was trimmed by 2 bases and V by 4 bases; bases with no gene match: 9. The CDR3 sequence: CASSRTGLAGGAQETQYF. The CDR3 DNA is TGTGCCAGCAGCCGAACGGGACTAGCGGGAGGAGCTCAAGAGACCCAGTACTTC.